The clone carrying this T cell receptor beta chain was recorded once. Only in-frame clones appear in the TCRdb table, and some are missing; sequencing was by immunoSEQ multiplex PCR. The sample shows about 93,000 clones, 94% of them seen only once. The record originates from a study of OX40 agonist ivuxolimab in advanced cancers. Unmatched junction bases numbered 15, after V lost 10 bases and J lost 3 bases. The CDR3 totals 16 residues. The chain employs TRBV6-7 and TRBJ1-2, with 9 bases that match TRBD1. TRBV6-7 is classed as an ORF, of uncertain function. Source: CD4+ or CD8+ T cells sorted from blood, taken in a trial of the OX40 agonist ivuxolimab. This clonotype originated in an adult with an advanced solid tumor such as melanoma, head and neck, liver or kidney cancer. The CDR3 DNA sequence: TGTGCCATCGGTAACAAGAGACAGGGGGAGGACTATGGCTACACCTTC. This codes for CAIGNKRQGEDYGYTF.